What follows describes a single TCR beta chain. These data belong to a study of blood T cell repertoires in COVID-19. Study at large: Some COVID-19 samples were acute and others convalescent; all came from the United States, Italy and Spain. T cells, B-cell-depleted T cells, or PBMCs supplied cDNA or gDNA.

V gave up 2 bases and J gave up 0 bases, with 8 bases separating them. This CDR3 is 15 amino acids long. CDR1 is SGHTA, CDR2 FQGNSA, per germline. As processed by the authors: Reference gene primers were amplified, and this amplification served to estimate nucleated cell counts. Generated by immunoSEQ multiplex PCR, the TCRdb table keeps only in-frame clones and is missing some. That table supplies the V and J calls and clone size; D and trimming were determined from the DNA. In the table there are approximately 54,000 clones, 80% to 90% of which are singletons. This clonotype was sampled from a woman aged 55-70 years with acute or convalescent COVID-19. The sequenced sample consisted of peripheral blood. The rearrangement links TRBV7-2 to TRBJ1-3; D uncertain. Written as DNA, the CDR3 is TGTGCCAGCAGCTTAAACGGGTTCTCTGGAAACACCATATATTTT. It yields the protein CASSLNGFSGNTIYF.